Listed below are T cell receptor beta chains from one sample, sequenced in a study of T-cell reconstitution after alpha-beta-depleted transplantation in children. From the PCR reads, TCRdb called clonotypes with MiXCR, one entry per CDR3 protein. The table lists almost 600,000 distinct CDR3 sequences, roughly 27% of them singletons. The material was PBMCs, obtained before TCRalphabeta/CD19-depleted stem cell transplant. The receptors shown here come from a boy under two years old with Wiskott-Aldrich syndrome, due to receive a stem cell transplant. Both conserved end residues are part of each CDR3. Each record gives: CDR3 DNA, CDR3 protein, D gene, clone size, V gene, J gene. D genes are given only for firm matches. The size of a clone is reported for some rows only, either as once, few or many, or as a class for expanded clones.

TGCGCCAGCAGCTTGCGGAGGCGGGAGTTGGTCAATGAGCAGTTCTTC	CASSLRRRELVNEQFF	TRBD2	few	TRBV5-1	TRBJ2-1
TGTGCCAGCAGCTTATCAGGGATGTTCTACAATGAGCAGTTCTTC	CASSLSGMFYNEQFF	NA	NA	TRBV7-3	TRBJ2-1
TGCAGTGCTAGGGGACTAGCGGGAGTCTTCGATGAGCAGTTCTTC	CSARGLAGVFDEQFF	TRBD2	few	TRBV20-1	TRBJ2-1
TGTGCCAGCAGCTCAACCCGACAGGGGAACTTCAAGGAGCAGTTCTTC	CASSSTRQGNFKEQFF	TRBD1	NA	TRBV7-3	TRBJ2-1
TGCAGTGCTACCATACAGGGGGCCACAGATACGCAGTATTTT	CSATIQGATDTQYF	TRBD1	NA	TRBV20-1	TRBJ2-3
TGTGCCAGCAGTCCAGGGGGCTCCTACAATGAGCAGTTCTTC	CASSPGGSYNEQFF	TRBD1	many	TRBV6-1	TRBJ2-1
TGTGCCAGCAGCTTCCTGGGGTCCCAAGAGACCCAGTACTTC	CASSFLGSQETQYF	NA	NA	TRBV3-1	TRBJ2-5
TGTGCCAGCAGCCTTGGACTAGCGGGAGGGCCGGATGAGCAGTTCTTC	CASSLGLAGGPDEQFF	TRBD2	NA	TRBV3-1	TRBJ2-1
TGTGCCAGCAGCTTCCACAGGGGACAGGGGATGAATGAGCAGTTCTTC	CASSFHRGQGMNEQFF	TRBD1	NA	TRBV7-2	TRBJ2-1
TGTGCCTGGAGTAACAATGAGCAGTTCTTC	CAWSNNEQFF	NA	NA	TRBV30	TRBJ2-1
TGTGCCAGCAGCTCGAGGGGGACGTACTATGGCTACACCTTC	CASSSRGTYYGYTF	NA	NA	TRBV7-2	TRBJ1-2
TGCAGTGCTAGAGTTGGGGGTGGAGGAGAGACCCAGTACTTC	CSARVGGGGETQYF	NA	NA	TRBV20-1	TRBJ2-5
TGTGCCAGCAGTTCCCATTCGACGGTATCGGAGTTCTTC	CASSSHSTVSEFF	NA	once	TRBV12-3/TRBV12-4	TRBJ2-1